Shown below are 9 T cell receptor beta chains from a single sample sequenced in a study of cytomegalovirus exposure and HLA in healthy donors. This PCR relied on a set of 60 Vbeta primers and 13 Jbeta primers. The table came from immunoSEQ multiplex PCR; TCRdb's copy has only in-frame clones and leaves some out. Of more than 110,000 clones in the sample, 65% to 80% were seen once. Sequencing was carried out using PBMCs. The receptors shown here come from a man in his thirties or forties in good health and CMV-seronegative.

This clone was recorded a few times. CDR3 loop: CASSRFTGGIEAFF. The CDR3 DNA follows: TGTGCCAGCAGCCGATTCACAGGGGGCATTGAAGCTTTCTTT. The chain recombines TRBV5-4 with TRBJ1-1; TRBD1 matches at 9 bases. Germline lookup yields CDR1 SGHNT and CDR2 YYREEE (reference sequence). CDR3 length equals 14 residues. V trimming: 4 bases; J trimming: 7 bases; junction bases outside the gene matches: 8. Supplemented by reference TRBV5-4 and TRBJ1-1, the full variable domain reads ETGVTQSPTHLIKTRGQQVTLRCSSQSGHNTVSWYQQALGQGPQFIFQYYREEENGRGNFPPRFSGLQFPNYSSELNVNALELDDSALYLCASSRFTGGIEAFFGQGTRLTVV.

In its sample, this clone was seen a few times. The chain links TRBV29-1 to TRBJ2-3, with 9 bases fitting TRBD1. The germline gives CDR1 SQVTM, CDR2 ANQGSEA. The CDR3 runs 14 residues. Germline trimming cut 8 bases from V and 4 bases from J; bases unmatched to any gene: 10. The CDR3 nucleotides are TGCAGCACCTCAAGGACAGGGGCAGCAGATACGCAGTATTTT. This codes for CSTSRTGAADTQYF.

The rearrangement uses TRBV6-5 and TRBJ1-2; TRBD1 matches at 7 bases. From germline, CDR1 is MNHEY and CDR2 SVGAGI. This CDR3 comprises 12 residues. Germline trimming cut 7 bases from V and 10 bases from J; bases unmatched to any gene: 9. CDR3 DNA sequence: TGTGCCAGCACCCGAGGGGGCTCCTTCTACACCTTC. This gives the protein CASTRGGSFYTF.

As regards this clone: A read error may produce the germline difference seen at one junction end. At the DNA level, this CDR3 is encoded by other sequences in the same sample as well. The chain combines TRBV4-1 with TRBJ2-7; TRBD2 aligns across 14 bases. The CDR3 sequence is 16 residues long. The V gene's germline CDR1 is MGHRA and CDR2 YSYEKL. CDR3 protein: CASSHIIGTSGSEQYF. CDR3 DNA: TGTGCCAGCAGCCATATTATCGGGACTAGCGGGAGCGAGCAGTACTTC.

The gene calls are TRBV28 and TRBJ1-2; a weak D match, TRBD1 (5 bases). CDR3 length equals 17 residues. Germline CDR1 is MDHEN and CDR2 is SYDVKM. V was pared by 5 bases and J by 3 bases, with 22 bases between. The CDR3 nucleotides read TGTGCCAGCAGTGCTAACTCAGGGTATAGAAGGTACTATGGCTACACCTTC. It translates to CASSANSGYRRYYGYTF.

V usage is TRBV5-4 and J usage is TRBJ2-3; 9 bases fit TRBD2. There are 14 residues in the CDR3. V lost 6 bases to trimming and J lost 2 bases; unmatched junction nucleotides: 4. The V gene's germline CDR1 is SGHNT and CDR2 YYREEE (reference sequence). In DNA form, the CDR3 reads TGTGCCAGCAAGAGCGGGGGGTACACAGATACGCAGTATTTT. It is translated as CASKSGGYTDTQYF.

This chain joins TRBV4-1 and TRBJ2-7; maybe TRBD1 (6 bases). Trimming cost V 4 bases and J 5 bases, with 9 bases left between them. The germline CDR1 and CDR2 sequences are MGHRA and YSYEKL. The CDR3 contains 12 residues. The CDR3 DNA follows: TGCGCCAGCAGCCGCAGGGGCGACGAGCAGTACTTC. Amino acid sequence: CASSRRGDEQYF.

A few counts support this clone. The chain links TRBV5-1 to TRBJ1-2, with 11 bases that match TRBD1. Germline CDR1 and CDR2: SGHRS and YFSETQ. The CDR3 runs 15 residues. V was pared by 4 bases and J by 6 bases, with 8 bases of the junction left unmatched. The CDR3 sequence is CASSQSGTGGDGYTF. CDR3 in DNA: TGCGCCAGCAGCCAATCCGGGACAGGGGGGGATGGCTACACCTTC.

The chain uses TRBV11-2 and TRBJ1-4; 8 bases fit TRBD1. Germline V CDR1 and CDR2: SGHAT, FQNNGV. The V segment lost 5 bases and the J segment 4 bases; nucleotides outside the gene matches: 12. The CDR3 runs 17 residues. CDR3 sequence: CASSALTGEPYNEKLFF. The CDR3 DNA reads TGTGCCAGCAGCGCGTTGACAGGGGAGCCGTATAATGAAAAACTGTTTTTT.